Below are 31 T cell receptor beta chains sequenced from a single sample in a study of T cells expressing NK-cell markers. TCRdb reprocessed the 5' RACE reads and reports one entry per CDR3 protein, with no DNA. The sample table sets out roughly 170,000 distinct CDR3 sequences. The sample was blood T cells: a sorted CD56 or NKG2C T cell subset, CD4+ or CD8+ T cells, or bulk PBMC T cells (not recorded which). These receptors were collected from a woman aged 18-70 years in good health.

The chain carries TRBV5-6 and TRBJ1-4; TCRdb's D call of TRBD1 is untestable without DNA. This CDR3 contains 16 residues. CDR1 and CDR2 (germline): SGHDT, YYEEEE. The CDR3 sequence is CASSRGGQGLDEKLFF.

The gene calls are TRBV24-1 and TRBJ2-3; absent DNA, TCRdb's TRBD1 call cannot be checked. CDR1 is KGHDR and CDR2 is SFDVKD in the germline V gene. CDR3 length: 13 amino acids. The CDR3 region is CATSDSGLDTQYF.

This sequence joins TRBV5-6 and TRBJ1-1. Germline lookup yields CDR1 SGHDT and CDR2 YYEEEE. The CDR3 consists of 12 residues. CDR3 amino acids: CATQGGDTEAFF.

The chain combines TRBV7-9 with TRBJ1-1. This CDR3 comprises 12 residues. Germline CDR1 is SEHNR and CDR2 is FQNEAQ (reference sequence). CDR3 amino acids: CASSLQFPEAFF. The full variable domain, with the rest looked up from reference TRBV7-9 and TRBJ1-1, is DTGVSQNPRHKITKRGQNVTFRCDPISEHNRLYWYRQTLGQGPEFLTYFQNEAQLEKSRLLSDRFSAERPKGSFSTLEIQRTEQGDSAMYLCASSLQFPEAFFGQGTRLTVV.

The V and J genes are TRBV21-1 and TRBJ2-1; TCRdb's assignment of TRBD1 cannot be checked, as there is no DNA. TRBV21-1 is assigned pseudogene status. This CDR3 spans 20 amino acids. The CDR3 region is CASSKIRELDCSISYNEQFF.

The V and J genes are TRBV10-3 and TRBJ2-5. This CDR3 is built from 14 residues. The germline gives CDR1 ENHRY, CDR2 SYGVKD. CDR3 region: CAISESLNQETQYF.

This chain connects TRBV3-1 to TRBJ2-5; TCRdb designates TRBD2, a call that cannot be tested without DNA. From germline, CDR1 is LGHDT and CDR2 YNNKEL (reference sequence). This CDR3 comprises 14 residues. Here the CDR3 reads CASSQGPSQETQYF.

The chain combines TRBV7-2 with TRBJ1-3; the TCRdb call, TRBD1, lacks DNA for checking. Per the germline V gene, CDR1 is SGHTA and CDR2 is FQGNSA. The CDR3 sequence is 13 residues long. The CDR3 loop reads CASSFHRGNTIYF.

J is TRBJ2-1 and V is TRBV14; the TRBD2 assignment by TCRdb is unverifiable without DNA. This CDR3 has 17 residues. In germline, CDR1 is SGHDN, CDR2 FVKESK. Here the CDR3 reads CASSLLLAGPHSGEQFF.

The chain is built from TRBV3-1 and TRBJ2-7; lacking DNA, the TRBD1 call made by TCRdb goes unchecked. Germline CDR1 and CDR2: LGHDT and YNNKEL (reference sequence). This CDR3 comprises 13 residues. This chain's CDR3 is CASSLTGGHEQYF.

This chain connects TRBV29-1 to TRBJ1-4. This CDR3 has 14 amino acids. The germline V gene has CDR1 SQVTM and CDR2 ANQGSEA. The CDR3 region is CSVCLGSSGEKLFF.

The chain couples TRBV7-9 to TRBJ2-1; the D gene TCRdb calls, TRBD1, cannot be checked with no DNA. This CDR3 region has 14 residues. Germline V CDR1 and CDR2: SEHNR, FQNEAQ (reference sequence). CDR3 loop: CASSLSGFYNEQFF.

This chain joins TRBV11-2 and TRBJ1-6. The CDR3 sequence is 15 residues long. Germline V gives CDR1 SGHAT, CDR2 FQNNGV. The CDR3 is CASSLDEQHNSPLHF.

The gene calls are TRBV12-3 or TRBV12-4 and TRBJ2-2; TCRdb outputs TRBD2, but without DNA this stays unchecked. The CDR3 is 15 amino acids. The CDR3: CASSPSPLNTGELFF.

This sequence joins TRBV9 and TRBJ2-1; the D call of TRBD1 rests on TCRdb alone, since no DNA is present to check it. Germline CDR1 SGDLS, CDR2 YYNGEE. The CDR3 sequence is 12 residues long. The CDR3 here is CASSVDGGEQFF.

The gene calls are TRBV12-3 or TRBV12-4 and TRBJ1-1; there is no DNA to check the TCRdb D call of TRBD1. CDR3 length: 12 amino acids. CDR3 amino acids: CASRPGQGTTFF.

This sequence joins TRBV28 and TRBJ2-7. The length of the CDR3 is 12 residues. Germline values: CDR1 MDHEN, CDR2 SYDVKM. CDR3 loop: CASTVFAGEQYF. Filled out from reference TRBV28 and TRBJ2-7, the complete variable domain reads DVKVTQSSRYLVKRTGEKVFLECVQDMDHENMFWYRQDPGLGLRLIYFSYDVKMKEKGDIPEGYSVSREKKERFSLILESASTNQTSMYLCASTVFAGEQYFGPGTRLTVT.

This chain uses TRBV15 with TRBJ2-7; TCRdb's D gene call, TRBD2, goes unchecked for lack of DNA. Germline CDR1 reads LNHNV; CDR2 reads YYDKDF (reference sequence). This CDR3 has 19 residues. CDR3 region: CATSRDVGLAGGPSYEQYF.

J is TRBJ2-7 and V is TRBV14; the TCRdb call, TRBD1, lacks DNA for checking. The CDR3 length is 16 residues. Germline V gives CDR1 SGHDN, CDR2 FVKESK. The CDR3 is CASSQAGVGKVYEQYF.

The rearrangement joins TRBV29-1 to TRBJ2-3; TCRdb names TRBD2, which stays unverified in the absence of DNA. The CDR3 contains 16 residues. CDR1 and CDR2 from the germline V gene are SQVTM and ANQGSEA. CDR3: CSVLARRPVHTDTQYF.

The chain has TRBV27 and TRBJ2-7; TCRdb calls TRBD1, which cannot be checked without DNA. In germline, CDR1 is MNHEY, CDR2 SMNVEV (reference sequence). The CDR3 spans 15 residues. CDR3 protein: CASSLSGQGGYEQYF.

V is TRBV20-1 and J is TRBJ2-1; TCRdb's D gene call, TRBD2, goes unchecked for lack of DNA. The CDR3 has 15 residues. The germline CDR1 and CDR2 sequences are DFQATT and SNEGSKA (reference sequence). CDR3 protein: CSAWGVAESFNEQFF.

This chain connects TRBV29-1 to TRBJ2-7; absent DNA, TCRdb's TRBD1 call cannot be checked. CDR1 SQVTM and CDR2 ANQGSEA come from the germline V gene. This CDR3 spans 12 amino acids. CDR3 sequence: CSGRTGTYEQYF.

This chain links TRBV9 with TRBJ1-3. CDR1 and CDR2 (germline): SGDLS, YYNGEE. This CDR3 spans 16 amino acids. The CDR3 here is CASSVDLGGTGNTIYF. The full variable domain, completed using reference TRBV9 and TRBJ1-3, is DSGVTQTPKHLITATGQRVTLRCSPRSGDLSVYWYQQSLDQGLQFLIQYYNGEERAKGNILERFSAQQFPDLHSELNLSSLELGDSALYFCASSVDLGGTGNTIYFGEGSWLTVV.

This chain joins TRBV3-1 and TRBJ1-4; TCRdb calls TRBD1, which cannot be checked without DNA. The CDR3 extends over 19 amino acids. The germline CDR1 and CDR2 sequences are LGHDT and YNNKEL (reference sequence). CDR3 in amino acids: CASSQESGRFTGTNEKLFF.

The chain combines TRBV7-2 with TRBJ1-2; TCRdb returns TRBD1, unconfirmable since there is no DNA. Germline lookup yields CDR1 SGHTA and CDR2 FQGNSA. The CDR3 consists of 13 residues. The CDR3 loop reads CASSQTVTHGYTF.

The chain is built from TRBV12-3 or TRBV12-4 and TRBJ1-6; the D gene TCRdb calls, TRBD1, cannot be checked with no DNA. CDR3 size: 14 residues. The CDR3 reads CASRPGQPNSPLHF.

This rearrangement joins TRBV20-1 to TRBJ2-5; TCRdb designates TRBD2, a call that cannot be tested without DNA. Germline V gene lookup returns CDR1 DFQATT and CDR2 SNEGSKA (reference sequence). The CDR3 has 14 amino acids. CDR3 region: CSAISRGSAETQYF.

CDR3 in amino acids: CASSSSRRTEAFF. This chain connects TRBV7-3 to TRBJ1-1. Per germline, CDR1 SGHTA and CDR2 FQGTGA. The CDR3 totals 13 residues.

The V and J genes are TRBV7-2 and TRBJ2-1; TCRdb selects TRBD1, and the lack of DNA leaves this call unchecked. Germline CDR1 and CDR2: SGHTA and FQGNSA. This CDR3 has 13 amino acids. CDR3 protein: CASSRRTGHEQFF. Drawing the rest from reference TRBV7-2 and TRBJ2-1, the complete variable domain is GAGVSQSPSNKVTEKGKDVELRCDPISGHTALYWYRQSLGQGLEFLIYFQGNSAPDKSGLPSDRFSAERTGGSVSTLTIQRTQQEDSAVYLCASSRRTGHEQFFGPGTRLTVL.

The chain carries TRBV5-5 and TRBJ2-1; TCRdb indicates TRBD2, and absent DNA this call remains unverified. CDR1 is SGHKS, CDR2 YYEKEE, per germline (reference sequence). CDR3 size: 17 residues. The CDR3 reads CASSLARAGGPVNEQFF.